This TCR beta chain emerged from a study of graft-versus-host responses after intestinal transplantation. Study-level background: Every recipient had anti-thymocyte globulin induction and two to four years of tacrolimus plus steroids.

Study outcomes and limitations: Peak GvH clone levels in circulation were associated with early post-transplant HvG declines. Among recipient marrow samples, GvH clones were found; some appeared first in ileum or blood. Graft-donor T cell macrochimerism in patients accompanied high graft-versus-host to host-versus-graft clonal ratios in allografts.

This table comes from immunoSEQ multiplex PCR, and its TCRdb copy is limited to in-frame clones, with some not included. The sample includes tens of thousands of clones, approximately 95% of them seen just once. For this clone: The target antigen is unknown.

This receptor was identified in a human donor who was the organ donor for an intestinal transplant. The sample here was unstimulated CD8+ T cells sorted from spleen or lymph node cells, taken before transplant.

CDR3 protein: CASSEGSSYEQYF. CDR3 coding DNA: TGTGCCAGCAGCGAGGGGAGCTCCTACGAGCAGTACTTC. The chain has TRBV9 and TRBJ2-7; the D gene could be TRBD1 or TRBD2 (5 bases each). The V end was cut by 3 bases, the J end by 0 bases, with 7 bases between. CDR1 and CDR2 (germline): SGDLS, YYNGEE. CDR3 size: 13 residues.